This TCR beta chain is from a study of OX40 agonist ivuxolimab in advanced cancers. Study-level background: Dose-escalation subjects each had hepatocellular carcinoma, melanoma, renal cell or head and neck cancer.

Study outcomes and limitations: With doses of 0.1-3.0 mg/kg, partial responders showed among the lowest clonal expansion. Clones of CD4+ and CD8+ blood T cells grew by week 6 at doses of 0.1 to 3.0 mg/kg. Still undetermined is the antigen specificity of the expanded peripheral T cells.

The CDR3 has 19 residues. The germline V gene has CDR1 MDHEN and CDR2 SYDVKM. V trimming: 4 bases; J trimming: 2 bases; junction bases outside the gene matches: 13. This table comes from immunoSEQ multiplex PCR, and its TCRdb copy is limited to in-frame clones, with some not included. This repertoire shows some 96,000 clones, around 93% found once; its top ten account for about 0.51%. Details on this clone: Its antigen is not identified.

The chain has TRBV28 and TRBJ2-7; the match to TRBD2 covers 14 bases. The sample was CD4+ or CD8+ T cells sorted from blood, taken in a trial of the OX40 agonist ivuxolimab. The sequence came from an adult with an advanced solid tumor such as melanoma, head and neck, liver or kidney cancer. In DNA, the CDR3 is TGTGCCAGCAGTTCGCGACTAGCGGGAGGGCTCATTCTGACCTACGAGCAGTACTTC. Its translation: CASSSRLAGGLILTYEQYF.